This T cell receptor (beta chain) was profiled in a study of vaccination and CD4 T cells after COVID-19. In the study overall: Cellular stimulation was performed using overlapping spike peptides derived from SARS-CoV-2, HCoV-NL63, HCoV-OC43 and HCoV-229E. Study-level results: Researchers report that 304 of 307 vaccine-specific clones in convalescent patients proved spike mono-reactive.

Germline CDR1 and CDR2: SGHTA and FQGTGA. The CDR3 sequence is 16 residues long. Losses at the gene ends were 6 bases for V and 3 bases for J; bases not matched to a gene: 9. This clonotype counts as large. The antigen is not known. As to treatment: approximately nine-day PBMC culture with coronavirus spike peptide pools or control peptides (ViraFEST assay). Sequencing of the DNA from cultured CD4+ T cells was carried out with the Oncomine TCR Beta short-read assay. TCRdb called the PCR reads again in MiXCR, with one record for every CDR3 protein. This table holds roughly 5,000 distinct CDR3 sequences, 76% found once.

This chain links TRBV7-3 with TRBJ2-2; 8 bases align to TRBD1. The sequencing input was CD4+ T cells from blood, cultured in vitro. This clonotype was sampled from a human donor who had recovered from COVID-19. CDR3 region: CASSPTPGGHTGELFF. The CDR3, as DNA: TGTGCCAGCAGTCCTACCCCAGGGGGCCACACCGGGGAGCTGTTTTTT. The full variable domain, in which reference TRBV7-3 and TRBJ2-2 provide the parts outside the CDR3, is GAGVSQTPSNKVTEKGKYVELRCDPISGHTALYWYRQSLGQGPEFLIYFQGTGAADDSGLPNDRFFAVRPEGSVSTLKIQRTERGDSAVYLCASSPTPGGHTGELFFGEGSRLTVL.